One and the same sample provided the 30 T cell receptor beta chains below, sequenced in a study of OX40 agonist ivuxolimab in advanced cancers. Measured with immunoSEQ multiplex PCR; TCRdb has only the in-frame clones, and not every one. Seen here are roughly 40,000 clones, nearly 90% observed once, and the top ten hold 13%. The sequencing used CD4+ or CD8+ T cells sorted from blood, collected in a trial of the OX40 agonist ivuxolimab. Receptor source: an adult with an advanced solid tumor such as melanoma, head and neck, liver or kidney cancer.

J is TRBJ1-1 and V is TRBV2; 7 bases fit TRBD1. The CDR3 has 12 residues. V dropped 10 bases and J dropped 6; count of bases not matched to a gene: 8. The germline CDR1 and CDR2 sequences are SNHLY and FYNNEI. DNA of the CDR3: TGTGCCATCATGACAGGGATCTCTGAAGCTTTCTTT. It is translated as CAIMTGISEAFF.

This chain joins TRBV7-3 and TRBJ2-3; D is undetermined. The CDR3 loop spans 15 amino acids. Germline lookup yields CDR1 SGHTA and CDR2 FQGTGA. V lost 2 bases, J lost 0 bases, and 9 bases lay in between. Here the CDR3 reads CASSLGVTSTDTQYF. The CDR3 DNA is TGTGCCAGCAGCTTAGGGGTTACTAGCACAGATACGCAGTATTTT.

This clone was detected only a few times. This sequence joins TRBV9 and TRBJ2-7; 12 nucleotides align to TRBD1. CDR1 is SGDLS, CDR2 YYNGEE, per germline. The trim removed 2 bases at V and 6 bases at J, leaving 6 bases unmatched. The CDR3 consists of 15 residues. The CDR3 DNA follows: TGTGCCAGCAGCGTCACCGGGACAGGGGGCATCGAGCAGTACTTC. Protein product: CASSVTGTGGIEQYF.

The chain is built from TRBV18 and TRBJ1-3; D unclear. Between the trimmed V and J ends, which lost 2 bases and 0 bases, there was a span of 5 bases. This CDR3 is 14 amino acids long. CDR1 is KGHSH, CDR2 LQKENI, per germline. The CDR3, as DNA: TGTGCCAGCTCACCAGGCAGCTCTGGAAACACCATATATTTT. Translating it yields CASSPGSSGNTIYF.

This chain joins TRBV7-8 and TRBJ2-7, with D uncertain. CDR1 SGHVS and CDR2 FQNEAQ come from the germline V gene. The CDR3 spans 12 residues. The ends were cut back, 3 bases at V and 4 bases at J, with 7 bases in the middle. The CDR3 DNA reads TGTGCCAGCAGCTTGTCCTCGTACGAGCAGTACTTC. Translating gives CASSLSSYEQYF.

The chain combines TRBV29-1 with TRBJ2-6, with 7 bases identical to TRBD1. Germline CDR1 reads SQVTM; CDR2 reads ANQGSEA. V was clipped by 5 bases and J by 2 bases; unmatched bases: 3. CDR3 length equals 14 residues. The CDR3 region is CSVTDRAGANVLTF. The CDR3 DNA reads TGCAGCGTTACTGACAGGGCTGGGGCCAACGTCCTGACTTTC.

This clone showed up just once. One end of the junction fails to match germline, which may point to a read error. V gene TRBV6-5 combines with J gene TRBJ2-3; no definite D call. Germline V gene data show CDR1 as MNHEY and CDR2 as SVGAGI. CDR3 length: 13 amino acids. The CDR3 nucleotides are TGTGCCAGCAGTGACTCGGACACAGATACGCAGTATTTT. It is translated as CASSDSDTDTQYF.

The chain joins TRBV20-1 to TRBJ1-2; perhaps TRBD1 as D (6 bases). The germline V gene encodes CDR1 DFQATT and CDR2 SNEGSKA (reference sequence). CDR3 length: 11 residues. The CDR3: CYTGGYYGYTF. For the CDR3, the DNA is TGCTACACGGGGGGCTACTATGGCTACACCTTC.

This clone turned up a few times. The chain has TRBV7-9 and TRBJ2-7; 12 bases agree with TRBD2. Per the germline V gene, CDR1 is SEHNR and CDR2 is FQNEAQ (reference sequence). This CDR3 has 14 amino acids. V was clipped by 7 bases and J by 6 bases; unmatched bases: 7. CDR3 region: CASTLGLAGGEQYF. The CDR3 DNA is TGTGCCAGCACCTTGGGACTAGCGGGCGGCGAGCAGTACTTC.

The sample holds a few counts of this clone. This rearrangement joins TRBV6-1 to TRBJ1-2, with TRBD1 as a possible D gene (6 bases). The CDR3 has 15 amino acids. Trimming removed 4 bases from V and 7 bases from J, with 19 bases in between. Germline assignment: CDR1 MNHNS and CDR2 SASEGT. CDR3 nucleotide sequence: TGTGCCAGCAGTGCCCTCAACACAGGGCACCGTGGCTACACCTTC. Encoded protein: CASSALNTGHRGYTF.

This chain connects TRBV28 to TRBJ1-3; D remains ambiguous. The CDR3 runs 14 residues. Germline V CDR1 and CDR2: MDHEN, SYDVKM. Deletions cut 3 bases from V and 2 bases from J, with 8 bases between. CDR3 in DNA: TGTGCCAGCAGTTTGTTGGTCCCTGGAAACACCATATATTTT. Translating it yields CASSLLVPGNTIYF.

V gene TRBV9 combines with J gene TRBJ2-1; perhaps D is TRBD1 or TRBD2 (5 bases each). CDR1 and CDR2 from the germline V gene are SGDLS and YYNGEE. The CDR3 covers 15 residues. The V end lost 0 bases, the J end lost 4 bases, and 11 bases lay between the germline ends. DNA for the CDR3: TGTGCCAGCAGCGTAGCCGGGGCCCTATACAATGAGCAGTTCTTC. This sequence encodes CASSVAGALYNEQFF.

The CDR3 DNA sequence: TGTGCCAGCAGCTTGGAGGGTGGAACCTACGAGCAGTACTTC. Its protein product is CASSLEGGTYEQYF. This chain uses TRBV5-4 with TRBJ2-7; D gene ambiguous. The germline V gene has CDR1 SGHNT and CDR2 YYREEE (reference sequence). Trimming removed 0 bases from V and 2 bases from J, with 9 bases in between. There are 14 residues in the CDR3.

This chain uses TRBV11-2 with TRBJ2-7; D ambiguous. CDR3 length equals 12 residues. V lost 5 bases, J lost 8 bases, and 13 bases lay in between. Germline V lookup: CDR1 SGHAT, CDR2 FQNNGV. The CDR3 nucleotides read TGTGCCAGCAGCCCCCCGGGCGCGAAGCAGTACTTC. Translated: CASSPPGAKQYF.

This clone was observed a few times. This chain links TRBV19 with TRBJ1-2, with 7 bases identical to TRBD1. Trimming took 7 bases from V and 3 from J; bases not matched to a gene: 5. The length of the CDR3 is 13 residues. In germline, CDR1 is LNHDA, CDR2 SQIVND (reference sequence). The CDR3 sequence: CASTDRAHYGYTF. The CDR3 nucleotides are TGTGCCAGTACCGACAGGGCCCACTATGGCTACACCTTC.

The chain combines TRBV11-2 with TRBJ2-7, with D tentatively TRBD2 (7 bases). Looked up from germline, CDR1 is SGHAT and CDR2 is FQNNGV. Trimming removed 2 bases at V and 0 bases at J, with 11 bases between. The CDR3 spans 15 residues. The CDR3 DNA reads TGTGCCAGCAGCTTATGGGGAGGGGGCTCCTACGAGCAGTACTTC. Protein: CASSLWGGGSYEQYF.

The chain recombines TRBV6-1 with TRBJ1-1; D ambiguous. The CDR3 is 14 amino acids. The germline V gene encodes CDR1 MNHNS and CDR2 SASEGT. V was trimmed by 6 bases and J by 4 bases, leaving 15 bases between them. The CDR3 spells CASSSLVYGTEAFF. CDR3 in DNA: TGTGCCAGCAGCTCCCTAGTATACGGCACTGAAGCTTTCTTT.

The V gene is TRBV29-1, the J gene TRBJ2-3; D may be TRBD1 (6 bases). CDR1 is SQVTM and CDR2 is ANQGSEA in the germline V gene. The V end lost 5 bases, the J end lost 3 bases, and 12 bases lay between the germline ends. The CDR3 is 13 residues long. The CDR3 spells CSVLRGLTDTQYF. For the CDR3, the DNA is TGCAGCGTTCTGAGGGGGTTAACAGATACGCAGTATTTT.

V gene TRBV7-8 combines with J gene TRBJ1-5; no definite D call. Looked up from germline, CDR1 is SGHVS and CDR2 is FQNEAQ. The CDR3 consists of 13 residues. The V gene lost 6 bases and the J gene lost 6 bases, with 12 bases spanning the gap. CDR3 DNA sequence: TGTGCCAGCAGGCTTAACTACAGTCAGCCCCAGCATTTT. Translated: CASRLNYSQPQHF.

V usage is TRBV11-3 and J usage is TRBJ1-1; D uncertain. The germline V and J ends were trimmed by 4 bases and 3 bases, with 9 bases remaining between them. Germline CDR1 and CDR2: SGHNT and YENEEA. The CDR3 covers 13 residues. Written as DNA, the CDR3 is TGTGCCAGCAGCTACAGACGGTACACTGAAGCTTTCTTT. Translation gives CASSYRRYTEAFF.

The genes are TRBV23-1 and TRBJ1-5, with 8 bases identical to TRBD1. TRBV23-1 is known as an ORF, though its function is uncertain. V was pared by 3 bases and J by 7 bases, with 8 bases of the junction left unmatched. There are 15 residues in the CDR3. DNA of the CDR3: TGCGCCAGCAGTCATCGGACAGGGCGGGGGCAGCCCCAGCATTTT. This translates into CASSHRTGRGQPQHF.

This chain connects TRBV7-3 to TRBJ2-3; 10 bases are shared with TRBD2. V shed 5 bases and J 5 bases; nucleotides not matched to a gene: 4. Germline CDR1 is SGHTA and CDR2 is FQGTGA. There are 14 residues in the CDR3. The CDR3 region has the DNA TGTGCCAGCAGCCCCCGACTAGCGGGAGATACGCAGTATTTT. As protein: CASSPRLAGDTQYF.

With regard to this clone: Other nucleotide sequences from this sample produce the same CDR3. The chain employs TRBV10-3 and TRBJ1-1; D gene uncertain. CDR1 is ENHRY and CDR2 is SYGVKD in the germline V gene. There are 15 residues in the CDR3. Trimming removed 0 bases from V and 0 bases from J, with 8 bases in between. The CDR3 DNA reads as TGTGCCATCAGTGAGTCGGCGGACCTGAACACTGAAGCTTTCTTT. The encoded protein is CAISESADLNTEAFF.

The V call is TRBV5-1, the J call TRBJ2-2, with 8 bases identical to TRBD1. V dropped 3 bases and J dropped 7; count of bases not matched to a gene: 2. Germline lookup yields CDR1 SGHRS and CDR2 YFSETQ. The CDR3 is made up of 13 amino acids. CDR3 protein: CASSSRGRGELFF. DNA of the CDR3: TGCGCCAGCAGCTCCAGGGGGCGCGGGGAGCTGTTTTTT.

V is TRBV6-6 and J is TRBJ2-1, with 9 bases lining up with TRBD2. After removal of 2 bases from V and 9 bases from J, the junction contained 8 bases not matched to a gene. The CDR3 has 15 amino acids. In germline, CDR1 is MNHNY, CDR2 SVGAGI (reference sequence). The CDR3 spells CASSYPGGRAGEQFF. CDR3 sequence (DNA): TGTGCCAGCAGTTACCCTGGCGGGAGGGCCGGTGAGCAGTTCTTC.

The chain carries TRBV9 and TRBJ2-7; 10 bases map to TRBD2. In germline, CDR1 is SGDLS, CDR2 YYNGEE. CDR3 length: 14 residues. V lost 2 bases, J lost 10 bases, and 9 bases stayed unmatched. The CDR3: CASSVRTSGTEQYF. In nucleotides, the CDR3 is TGTGCCAGCAGCGTCAGGACTAGCGGTACGGAACAGTACTTC.

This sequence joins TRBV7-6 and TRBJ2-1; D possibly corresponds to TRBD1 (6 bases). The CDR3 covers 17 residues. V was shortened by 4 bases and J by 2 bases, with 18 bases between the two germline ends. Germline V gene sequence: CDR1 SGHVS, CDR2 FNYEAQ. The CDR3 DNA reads TGTGCCAGCAGCTCCCCTTTTGAGGGGGATACCTACAATGAGCAGTTCTTC. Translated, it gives CASSSPFEGDTYNEQFF.

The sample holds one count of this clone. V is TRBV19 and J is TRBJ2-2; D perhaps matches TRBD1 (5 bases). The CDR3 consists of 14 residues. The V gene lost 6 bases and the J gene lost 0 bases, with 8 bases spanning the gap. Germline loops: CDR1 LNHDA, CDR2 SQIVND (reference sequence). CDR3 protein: CASRFRANTGELFF. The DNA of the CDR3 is TGTGCCAGTAGGTTCAGGGCGAACACCGGGGAGCTGTTTTTT.

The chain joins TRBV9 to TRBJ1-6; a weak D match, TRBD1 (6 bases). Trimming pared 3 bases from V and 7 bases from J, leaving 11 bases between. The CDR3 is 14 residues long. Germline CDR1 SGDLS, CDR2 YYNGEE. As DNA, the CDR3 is TGTGCCAGCAGCGATGGACAGAGAAATTCACCCCTCCACTTT. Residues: CASSDGQRNSPLHF.

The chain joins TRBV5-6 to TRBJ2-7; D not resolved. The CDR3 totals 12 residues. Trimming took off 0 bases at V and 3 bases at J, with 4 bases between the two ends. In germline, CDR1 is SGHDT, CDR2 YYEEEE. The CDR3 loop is CASSLEGYEQYF. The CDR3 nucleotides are TGTGCCAGCAGCTTGGAGGGCTACGAGCAGTACTTC.